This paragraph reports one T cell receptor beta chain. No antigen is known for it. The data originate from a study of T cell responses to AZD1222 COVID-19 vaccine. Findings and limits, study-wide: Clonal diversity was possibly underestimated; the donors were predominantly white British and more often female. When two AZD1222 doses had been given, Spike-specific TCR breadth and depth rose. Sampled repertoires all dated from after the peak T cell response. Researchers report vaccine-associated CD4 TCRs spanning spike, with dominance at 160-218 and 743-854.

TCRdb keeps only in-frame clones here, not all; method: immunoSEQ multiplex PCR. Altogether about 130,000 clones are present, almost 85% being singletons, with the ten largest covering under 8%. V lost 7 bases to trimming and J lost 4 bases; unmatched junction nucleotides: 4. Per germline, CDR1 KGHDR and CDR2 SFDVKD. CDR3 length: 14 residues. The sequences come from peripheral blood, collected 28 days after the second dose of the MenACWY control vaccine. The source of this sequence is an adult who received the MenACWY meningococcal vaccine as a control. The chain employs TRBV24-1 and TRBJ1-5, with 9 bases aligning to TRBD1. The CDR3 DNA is TGTGCCACCAGCGCCGGACAGGGGAATCAGCCCCAGCATTTT. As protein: CATSAGQGNQPQHF.